The 30 T cell receptor beta chains below were found in one sample sequenced in a study. TCRdb ran MiXCR on the 5' RACE reads and lists one entry per CDR3 protein. The sample yields some 6,300 distinct CDR3 sequences, about 50% seen once. The source material was naive CD4+ T cells sorted from a lymph node. Noted subset: naive CD4+ T cells, CD4+CD45RA+CD25-. These receptor sequences come from a female donor with breast cancer.

The gene calls are TRBV12-3 or TRBV12-4 and TRBJ2-1, with TRBD1 matching 8 bases. The ends lost 5 bases at V and 7 bases at J; junction bases unmatched: 7. This CDR3 spans 14 amino acids. The CDR3 coding sequence is TGTGCCAGCAGTCCCAGGACAGGGAGAAATGAGCAGTTCTTC. Translating it yields CASSPRTGRNEQFF.

This clonotype appeared a few times. The V gene is TRBV12-3 or TRBV12-4, the J gene TRBJ1-6; D might be TRBD1 (6 bases). The V gene lost 6 bases and the J gene lost 5 bases, with 14 bases spanning the gap. This CDR3 has 15 amino acids. The CDR3 coding sequence is TGTGCCAGCAGCCCACAGGGAGGTGATAATTCACCCCTCCACTTT. Translating it yields CASSPQGGDNSPLHF.

This clonotype turned up a few times. The CDR3 is CASSLAANSNQPQHF. In DNA form, the CDR3 reads TGTGCCAGCAGCTTGGCTGCTAATAGCAATCAGCCCCAGCATTTT. J is TRBJ1-5 and V is TRBV7-2; the D is unclear. Germline CDR1 SGHTA, CDR2 FQGNSA. V was pared by 3 bases and J by 0 bases, with 9 bases between. This CDR3 region has 15 residues. The whole variable domain, remainder taken from reference TRBV7-2 and TRBJ1-5, is GAGVSQSPSNKVTEKGKDVELRCDPISGHTALYWYRQSLGQGLEFLIYFQGNSAPDKSGLPSDRFSAERTGGSVSTLTIQRTQQEDSAVYLCASSLAANSNQPQHFGDGTRLSIL.

The rearrangement uses TRBV18 and TRBJ1-6; possibly TRBD1 for D (5 bases). Germline V gene lookup returns CDR1 KGHSH and CDR2 LQKENI. Trimming removed 10 bases from V and 10 bases from J, with 20 bases in between. The CDR3 totals 14 residues. The CDR3 nucleotides read TGTGCCACCTCCCCCGACAGAGTAAAGTCACCCCTCCACTTT. Protein product: CATSPDRVKSPLHF.

This clonotype was seen just once. The rearrangement links TRBV29-1 to TRBJ2-5; possible D gene TRBD2, 6 bases. The CDR3 runs 13 residues. The V end was cut by 6 bases, the J end by 4 bases, with 15 bases between. CDR1 and CDR2 (germline): SQVTM, ANQGSEA. The CDR3 protein is CSVLRAGRETQYF. The CDR3 nucleotides are TGCAGCGTCCTTAGGGCGGGGCGAGAGACCCAGTACTTC.

The V gene is TRBV4-1, the J gene TRBJ1-1; no definite D call. The V end was cut by 2 bases, the J end by 5 bases, with 9 bases between. CDR1 and CDR2 from the germline V gene are MGHRA and YSYEKL. This CDR3 is 13 amino acids long. DNA for the CDR3: TGCGCCAGCAGCCAAATTTTACAGACTGAAGCTTTCTTT. This encodes CASSQILQTEAFF.

This clonotype has more than one count but fewer than ten. This chain joins TRBV20-1 and TRBJ1-2, with D maybe TRBD1 (6 bases). CDR3 size: 11 residues. Deletions cut 6 bases from V and 6 bases from J, with 11 bases between. Germline-derived CDR1 and CDR2 are DFQATT and SNEGSKA (reference sequence). CDR3 DNA: TGCAGTGCCCAGGGGATTGATGGCTACACCTTC. This codes for CSAQGIDGYTF.

The chain links TRBV24-1 to TRBJ2-1; perhaps TRBD2 as D (6 bases). Germline CDR1 and CDR2: KGHDR and SFDVKD. The V end lost 4 bases, the J end lost 4 bases, and 19 bases lay between the germline ends. CDR3 size: 17 residues. In DNA, the CDR3 is TGTGCCACCAGTGACCCATCGTCGGGGGACGTATACAATGAGCAGTTCTTC. Protein: CATSDPSSGDVYNEQFF.

This clonotype qualifies as medium-sized. The chain is built from TRBV20-1 and TRBJ2-5; D uncertain. CDR3 length: 11 residues. Trimming cost V 1 base and J 3 bases, with 3 bases left between them. CDR1 DFQATT and CDR2 SNEGSKA come from the germline V gene (reference sequence). CDR3 nucleotides: TGCAGTGCTAGAGCTAAAGAGACCCAGTACTTC. Its protein product is CSARAKETQYF.

This clonotype was counted once. This rearrangement joins TRBV13 to TRBJ1-1; possible D gene TRBD1, 6 bases. The CDR3 loop spans 13 amino acids. Trimming left V 2 bases short and J 11 bases short, with 15 bases between. Germline CDR1 reads PRHDT; CDR2 reads FYEKMQ (reference sequence). CDR3 DNA: TGTGCCAGCAGCTTAAGCAGGGGTGACGCGGCTTTCTTT. Translated: CASSLSRGDAAFF.

Regarding this clonotype: At one of its ends the junction is not consistent with the germline gene, which may arise from a read error. The CDR3 spells CAGSLREFFPYSNQPQHF. Written as DNA, the CDR3 is TGTGCCGGCAGTCTCAGGGAGTTTTTCCCTTATAGCAATCAGCCCCAGCATTTT. The V call is TRBV12-3 or TRBV12-4, the J call TRBJ1-5, with D tentatively TRBD1 (5 bases). There are 18 residues in the CDR3.

V gene TRBV20-1 combines with J gene TRBJ1-5; 7 bases are a match to TRBD1. Per germline, CDR1 DFQATT and CDR2 SNEGSKA (reference sequence). Trimming removed 3 bases from V and 0 bases from J; junction bases left unmatched: 14. CDR3 length equals 18 residues. The CDR3 here is CSARATLGTVYSNQPQHF. CDR3 bases: TGCAGTGCTAGGGCTACCTTAGGGACAGTCTATAGCAATCAGCCCCAGCATTTT.

This chain joins TRBV12-3 or TRBV12-4 and TRBJ1-5; no reliable D call. CDR3 length equals 13 residues. V was cut by 6 bases and J by 1 base, with 7 bases left in between. CDR3 residues: CASSRWSNQPQHF. In nucleotides, the CDR3 is TGTGCCAGCAGCCGGTGGAGCAATCAGCCCCAGCATTTT.

This clonotype was counted a single time. This may come from a read error, since a much larger clone is one base off. The CDR3 carries no conserved terminal phenylalanine or tryptophan, so it likely arises from a read error. The CDR3 nucleotides read TGTGCCAGCAGCCCTAGTCGTGGACAGTACCAAGAGACCCAGTACTCC. Translation: CASSPSRGQYQETQYS. This rearrangement joins TRBV11-2 to TRBJ2-5; TRBD1 might be the D (6 bases). The V end was cut by 5 bases, the J end by 0 bases, with 16 bases between. Germline CDR1 reads SGHAT; CDR2 reads FQNNGV. CDR3 length equals 16 residues.

The rearrangement joins TRBV20-1 to TRBJ1-3; D is ambiguous. The length of the CDR3 is 14 residues. The V end was cut by 4 bases, the J end by 0 bases, with 10 bases between. Germline V gene data show CDR1 as DFQATT and CDR2 as SNEGSKA (reference sequence). This CDR3 reads CSAKIAASGNTIYF. DNA of the CDR3: TGCAGTGCTAAAATAGCAGCCTCTGGAAACACCATATATTTT.

This clonotype was recorded once. This chain connects TRBV2 to TRBJ2-2; tentatively, D is TRBD1 or TRBD2 (6 bases each). CDR1 and CDR2 from the germline V gene are SNHLY and FYNNEI. CDR3 size: 14 residues. V lost 4 bases to trimming and J lost 5 bases, with 11 bases between them. DNA of the CDR3: TGTGCCAGCAGTGCGGGGGCGAGAACCGGGGAGCTGTTTTTT. Protein product: CASSAGARTGELFF. Filled out from reference TRBV2 and TRBJ2-2, the complete variable domain reads EPEVTQTPSHQVTQMGQEVILRCVPISNHLYFYWYRQILGQKVEFLVSFYNNEISEKSEIFDDQFSVERPDGSNFTLKIRSTKLEDSAMYFCASSAGARTGELFFGEGSRLTVL.

As regards this clonotype: The junction does not match germline at one end; this may be a read error. This chain links TRBV5-1 with TRBJ2-3; D may be TRBD2 (5 bases). This CDR3 has 15 amino acids. Germline CDR1 and CDR2: SGHRS and YFSETQ. The CDR3 spells CVSSSANGMTDTQYF. CDR3 nucleotides: TGCGTCAGCAGCTCGGCGAACGGGATGACAGATACGCAGTATTTT.

The genes are TRBV5-4 and TRBJ2-2, with 9 bases fitting TRBD2. Germline CDR1 reads SGHNT; CDR2 reads YYREEE (reference sequence). CDR3 length: 16 residues. The ends lost 1 base at V and 3 bases at J; junction bases unmatched: 4. This chain's CDR3 is CASSLKGLADTGELFF. CDR3 nucleotides: TGTGCCAGCAGCTTGAAGGGACTAGCCGACACCGGGGAGCTGTTTTTT.

The chain has TRBV6-1 and TRBJ2-3; D is ambiguous. CDR3 length: 13 residues. Germline values: CDR1 MNHNS, CDR2 SASEGT. Trimming pared 3 bases from V and 2 bases from J, leaving 6 bases between. CDR3 nucleotides: TGTGCCAGCAGTGATCCGGACACAGATACGCAGTATTTT. Its protein product is CASSDPDTDTQYF.

This rearrangement joins TRBV10-3 to TRBJ1-2, with 9 bases fitting TRBD1. Germline V gene lookup returns CDR1 ENHRY and CDR2 SYGVKD. The trim removed 10 bases at V and 7 bases at J, leaving 19 bases unmatched. There are 16 residues in the CDR3. Written as DNA, the CDR3 is TGTGCCACCCAAGCGGGACAGGGTTTACCCCAGGGTGGCTACACCTTC. Amino acid sequence: CATQAGQGLPQGGYTF.

This clonotype was counted between two and nine times. The DNA of the CDR3 is TGTGCCAGCATGGACAGAAATAATGAAAAACTGTTTTTT. Translating it yields CASMDRNNEKLFF. The V gene is TRBV25-1, the J gene TRBJ1-4, with D tentatively TRBD1 (6 bases). CDR1 and CDR2 (germline): MGHDK, SYGVNS. V was clipped by 7 bases and J by 4 bases, with 10 bases between them. There are 13 residues in the CDR3.

This clonotype turned up a few times. The chain combines TRBV5-5 with TRBJ2-7; D possibly corresponds to TRBD1 (5 bases). Germline V gives CDR1 SGHKS, CDR2 YYEKEE (reference sequence). Trimming cost V 0 bases and J 1 base, with 11 bases left between them. This CDR3 spans 15 amino acids. The CDR3 sequence: CASSLVQGMSYEQYF. The CDR3 DNA is TGTGCCAGCAGCTTGGTCCAGGGTATGTCCTACGAGCAGTACTTC.

This clonotype has a single count. This chain links TRBV20-1 with TRBJ1-2; 7 bases line up with TRBD1. V dropped 6 bases and J dropped 2; count of bases not matched to a gene: 9. The CDR3 has 14 amino acids. CDR1 and CDR2 (germline): DFQATT, SNEGSKA (reference sequence). Written as DNA, the CDR3 is TGCAGTGCCAAGGAGGGGGCGGGCAACTATGGCTACACCTTC. Amino acid sequence: CSAKEGAGNYGYTF.

The chain is built from TRBV7-6 and TRBJ2-3; either TRBD1 or TRBD2 may fit D (5 bases each). The CDR3 loop spans 16 amino acids. The V end lost 5 bases, the J end lost 5 bases, and 20 bases lay between the germline ends. The germline CDR1 and CDR2 sequences are SGHVS and FNYEAQ. CDR3 protein: CASSRNPRQGEDTQYF. The CDR3 nucleotides are TGTGCCAGCAGCCGAAACCCAAGGCAGGGAGAAGATACGCAGTATTTT. Full variable domain (missing parts from reference TRBV7-6 and TRBJ2-3): GAGVSQSPRYKVTKRGQDVALRCDPISGHVSLYWYRQALGQGPEFLTYFNYEAQQDKSGLPNDRFSAERPEGSISTLTIQRTEQRDSAMYRCASSRNPRQGEDTQYFGPGTRLTVL.

This clonotype came up a few times. The J gene is TRBJ1-4, the V gene TRBV20-1, with no clear D. This CDR3 has 14 amino acids. V shed 0 bases and J shed 8 bases, with 13 bases lying between them. CDR1 DFQATT and CDR2 SNEGSKA come from the germline V gene (reference sequence). The CDR3 loop is CSAREGAGYEKLFF. The CDR3 coding sequence is TGCAGTGCTAGAGAGGGAGCAGGTTACGAAAAACTGTTTTTT.

This clonotype has only a few counts. The CDR3 nucleotides read TGCAGTGCTAGACGCGGCAGCCTAACAACTAATGAAAAACTGTTTTTT. Amino acid sequence: CSARRGSLTTNEKLFF. The chain is built from TRBV20-1 and TRBJ1-4; no clear D gene. Germline lookup yields CDR1 DFQATT and CDR2 SNEGSKA (reference sequence). The V end was cut by 2 bases, the J end by 0 bases, with 13 bases between. The CDR3 length is 16 residues.

This clonotype turned up a few times. The chain combines TRBV4-1 with TRBJ1-4; D perhaps matches TRBD1 (5 bases). The V end was cut by 0 bases, the J end by 8 bases, with 22 bases between. Per germline, CDR1 MGHRA and CDR2 YSYEKL. The CDR3 spans 18 residues. This CDR3 is CASSQDREGTGSMEKLFF. The CDR3 DNA reads as TGCGCCAGCAGCCAAGATCGAGAGGGGACGGGATCAATGGAAAAACTGTTTTTT.

This clonotype was observed a few times. The chain employs TRBV12-3 or TRBV12-4 and TRBJ2-2; D gene unclear. V lost 6 bases to trimming and J lost 8 bases, with 19 bases between them. The CDR3 runs 15 residues. The CDR3 region is CASRRLGWAAGELFF. CDR3 coding DNA: TGTGCCAGCAGACGTCTCGGGTGGGCCGCAGGGGAGCTGTTTTTT.

This clonotype came up a few times. The genes are TRBV21-1 and TRBJ1-2; the table names TRBD1, a call not compared with the DNA. TRBV21-1 is annotated as a pseudogene. The CDR3 length is 20 residues. In nucleotides, the CDR3 is TGTGCCAGCAGCATACAACCGGGACAAAAAAAATTACTAGCTAACTATGGCTACACCTTC. As protein: CASSIQPGQKKLLANYGYTF.

This clonotype has just a few counts. V and J are TRBV29-1 and TRBJ2-4; D gene ambiguous. The CDR3 totals 14 residues. The ends were cut back, 0 bases at V and 0 bases at J, with 6 bases in the middle. In germline, CDR1 is SQVTM, CDR2 ANQGSEA. CDR3 nucleotides: TGCAGCGTTGAAGATGGAGTAGCCAAAAACATTCAGTACTTC. This gives the protein CSVEDGVAKNIQYF.